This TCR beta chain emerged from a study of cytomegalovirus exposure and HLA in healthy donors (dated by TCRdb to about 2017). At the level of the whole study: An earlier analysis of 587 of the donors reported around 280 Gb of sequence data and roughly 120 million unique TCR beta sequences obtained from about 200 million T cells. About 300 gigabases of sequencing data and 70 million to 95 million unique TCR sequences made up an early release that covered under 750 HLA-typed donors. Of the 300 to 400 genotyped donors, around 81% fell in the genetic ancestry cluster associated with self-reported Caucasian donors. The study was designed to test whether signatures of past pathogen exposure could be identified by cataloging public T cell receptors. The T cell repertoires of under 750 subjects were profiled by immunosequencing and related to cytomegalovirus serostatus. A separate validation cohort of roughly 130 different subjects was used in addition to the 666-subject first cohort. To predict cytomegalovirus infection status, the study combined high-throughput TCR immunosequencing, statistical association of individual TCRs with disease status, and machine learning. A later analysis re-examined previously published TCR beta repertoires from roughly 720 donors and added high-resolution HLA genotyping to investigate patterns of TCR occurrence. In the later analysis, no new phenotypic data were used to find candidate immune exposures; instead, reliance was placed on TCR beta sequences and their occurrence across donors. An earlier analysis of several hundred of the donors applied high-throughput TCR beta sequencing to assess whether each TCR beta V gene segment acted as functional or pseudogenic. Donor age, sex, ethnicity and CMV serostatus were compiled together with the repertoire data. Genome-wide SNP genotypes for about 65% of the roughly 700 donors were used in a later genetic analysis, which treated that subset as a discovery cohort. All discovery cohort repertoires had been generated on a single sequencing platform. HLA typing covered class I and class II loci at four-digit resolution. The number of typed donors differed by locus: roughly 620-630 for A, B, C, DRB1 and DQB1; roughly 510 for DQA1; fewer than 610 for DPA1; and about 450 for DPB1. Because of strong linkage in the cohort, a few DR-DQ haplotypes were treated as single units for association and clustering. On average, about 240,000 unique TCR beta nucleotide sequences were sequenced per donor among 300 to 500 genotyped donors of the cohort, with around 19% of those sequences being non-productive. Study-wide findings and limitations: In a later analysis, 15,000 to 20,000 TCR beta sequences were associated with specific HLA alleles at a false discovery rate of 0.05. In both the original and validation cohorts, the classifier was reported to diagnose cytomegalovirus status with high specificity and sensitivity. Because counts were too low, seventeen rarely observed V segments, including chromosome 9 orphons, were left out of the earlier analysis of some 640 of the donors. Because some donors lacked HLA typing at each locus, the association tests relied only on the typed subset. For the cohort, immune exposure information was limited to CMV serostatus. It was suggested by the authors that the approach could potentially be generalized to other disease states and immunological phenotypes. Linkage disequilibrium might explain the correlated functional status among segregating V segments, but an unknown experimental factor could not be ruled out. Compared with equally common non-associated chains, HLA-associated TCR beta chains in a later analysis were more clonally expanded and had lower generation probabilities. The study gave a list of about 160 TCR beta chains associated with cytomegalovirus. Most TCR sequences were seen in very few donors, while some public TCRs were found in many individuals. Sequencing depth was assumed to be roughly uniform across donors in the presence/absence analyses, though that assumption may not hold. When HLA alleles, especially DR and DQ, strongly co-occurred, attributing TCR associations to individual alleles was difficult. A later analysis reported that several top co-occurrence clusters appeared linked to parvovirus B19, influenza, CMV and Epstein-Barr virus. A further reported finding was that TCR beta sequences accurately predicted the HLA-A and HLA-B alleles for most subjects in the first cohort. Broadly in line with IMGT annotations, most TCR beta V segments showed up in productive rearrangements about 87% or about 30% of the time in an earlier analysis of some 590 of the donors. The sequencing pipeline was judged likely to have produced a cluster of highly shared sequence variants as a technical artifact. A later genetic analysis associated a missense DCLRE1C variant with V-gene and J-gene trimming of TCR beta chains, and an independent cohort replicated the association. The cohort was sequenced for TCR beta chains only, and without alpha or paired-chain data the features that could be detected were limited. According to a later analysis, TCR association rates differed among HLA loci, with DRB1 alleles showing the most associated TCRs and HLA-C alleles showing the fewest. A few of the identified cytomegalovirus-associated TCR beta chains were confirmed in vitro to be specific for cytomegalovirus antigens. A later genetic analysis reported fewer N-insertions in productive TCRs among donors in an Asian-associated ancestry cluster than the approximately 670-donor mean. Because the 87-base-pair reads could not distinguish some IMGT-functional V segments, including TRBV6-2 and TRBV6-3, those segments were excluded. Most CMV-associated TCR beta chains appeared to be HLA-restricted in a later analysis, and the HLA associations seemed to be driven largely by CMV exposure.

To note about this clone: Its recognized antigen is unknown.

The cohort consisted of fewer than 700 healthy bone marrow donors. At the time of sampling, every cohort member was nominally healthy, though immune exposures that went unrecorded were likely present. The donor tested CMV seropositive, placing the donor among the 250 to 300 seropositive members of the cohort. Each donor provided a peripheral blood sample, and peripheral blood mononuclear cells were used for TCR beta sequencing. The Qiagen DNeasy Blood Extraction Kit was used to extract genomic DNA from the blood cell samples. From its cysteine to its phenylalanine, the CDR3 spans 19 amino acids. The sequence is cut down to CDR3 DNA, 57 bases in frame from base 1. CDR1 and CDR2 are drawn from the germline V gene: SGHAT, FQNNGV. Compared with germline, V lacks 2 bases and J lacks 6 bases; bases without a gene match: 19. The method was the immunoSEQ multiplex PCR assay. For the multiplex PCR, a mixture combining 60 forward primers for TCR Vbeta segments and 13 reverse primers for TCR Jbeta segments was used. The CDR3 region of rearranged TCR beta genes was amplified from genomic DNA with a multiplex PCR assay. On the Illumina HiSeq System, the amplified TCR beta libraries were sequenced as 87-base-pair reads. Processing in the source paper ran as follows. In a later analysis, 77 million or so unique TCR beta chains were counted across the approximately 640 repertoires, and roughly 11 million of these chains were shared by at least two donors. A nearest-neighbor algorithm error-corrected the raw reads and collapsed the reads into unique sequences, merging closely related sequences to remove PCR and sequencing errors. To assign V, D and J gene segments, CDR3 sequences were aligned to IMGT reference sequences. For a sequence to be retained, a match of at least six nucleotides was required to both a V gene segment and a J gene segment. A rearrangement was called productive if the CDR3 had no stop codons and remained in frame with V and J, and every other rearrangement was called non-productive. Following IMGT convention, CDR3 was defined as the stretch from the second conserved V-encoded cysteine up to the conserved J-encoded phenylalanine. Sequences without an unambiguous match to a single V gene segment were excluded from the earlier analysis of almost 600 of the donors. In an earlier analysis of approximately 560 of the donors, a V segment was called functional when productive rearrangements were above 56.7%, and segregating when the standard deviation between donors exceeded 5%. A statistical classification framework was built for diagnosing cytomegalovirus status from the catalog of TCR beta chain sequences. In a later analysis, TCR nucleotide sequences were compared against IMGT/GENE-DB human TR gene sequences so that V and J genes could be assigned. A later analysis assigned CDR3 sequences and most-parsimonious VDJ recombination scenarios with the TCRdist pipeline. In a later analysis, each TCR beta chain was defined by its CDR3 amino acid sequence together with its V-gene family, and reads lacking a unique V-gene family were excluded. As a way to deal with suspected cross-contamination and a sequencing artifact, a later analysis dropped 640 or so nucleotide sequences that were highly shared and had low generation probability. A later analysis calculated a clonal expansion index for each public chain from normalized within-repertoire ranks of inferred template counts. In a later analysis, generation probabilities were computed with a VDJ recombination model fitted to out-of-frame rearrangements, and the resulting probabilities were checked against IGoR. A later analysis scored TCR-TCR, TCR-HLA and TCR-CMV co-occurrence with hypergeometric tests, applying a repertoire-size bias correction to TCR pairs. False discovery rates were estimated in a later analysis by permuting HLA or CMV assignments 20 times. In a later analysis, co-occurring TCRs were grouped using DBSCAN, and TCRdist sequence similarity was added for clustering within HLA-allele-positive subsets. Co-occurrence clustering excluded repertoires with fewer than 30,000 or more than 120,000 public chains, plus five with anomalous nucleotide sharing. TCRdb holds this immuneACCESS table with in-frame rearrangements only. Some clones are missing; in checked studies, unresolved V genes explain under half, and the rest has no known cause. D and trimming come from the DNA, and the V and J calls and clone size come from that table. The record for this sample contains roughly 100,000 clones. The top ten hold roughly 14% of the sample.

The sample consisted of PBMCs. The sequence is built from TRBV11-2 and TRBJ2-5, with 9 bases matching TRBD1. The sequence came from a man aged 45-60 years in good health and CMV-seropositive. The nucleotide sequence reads TGTGCCAGCAGCTTAAGGTCGGGACAGGGAACCCTATCCCCCCAGACCCAGTACTTC. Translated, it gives CASSLRSGQGTLSPQTQYF. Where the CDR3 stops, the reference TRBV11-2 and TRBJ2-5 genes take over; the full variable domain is EAGVAQSPRYKIIEKRQSVAFWCNPISGHATLYWYQQILGQGPKLLIQFQNNGVVDDSQLPKDRFSAERLKGVDSTLKIQPAKLEDSAVYLCASSLRSGQGTLSPQTQYFGPGTRLLVL.